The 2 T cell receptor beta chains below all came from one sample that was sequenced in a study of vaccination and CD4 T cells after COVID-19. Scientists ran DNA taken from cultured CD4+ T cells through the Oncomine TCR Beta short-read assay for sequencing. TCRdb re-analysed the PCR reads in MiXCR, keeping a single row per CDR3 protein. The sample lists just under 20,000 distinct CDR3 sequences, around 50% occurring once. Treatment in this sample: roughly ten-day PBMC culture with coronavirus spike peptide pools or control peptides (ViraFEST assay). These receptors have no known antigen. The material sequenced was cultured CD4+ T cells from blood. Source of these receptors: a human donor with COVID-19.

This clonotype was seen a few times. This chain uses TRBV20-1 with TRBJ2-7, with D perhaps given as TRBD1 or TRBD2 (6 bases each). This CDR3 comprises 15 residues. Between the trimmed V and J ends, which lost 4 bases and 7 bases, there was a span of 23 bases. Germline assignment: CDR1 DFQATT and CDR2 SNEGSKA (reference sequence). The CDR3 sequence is CSATGSGAALQEQYF. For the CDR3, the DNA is TGCAGTGCTACCGGGTCGGGGGCGGCTCTTCAAGAGCAGTACTTC.

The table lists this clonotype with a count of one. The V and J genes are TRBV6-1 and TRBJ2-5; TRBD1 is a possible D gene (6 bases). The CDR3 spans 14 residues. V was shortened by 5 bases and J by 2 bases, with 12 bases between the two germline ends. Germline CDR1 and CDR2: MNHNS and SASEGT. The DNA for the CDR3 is TGTGCCAGCAGTAGACAGGCCAAACAAGAGACCCAGTACTTC. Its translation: CASSRQAKQETQYF.